This is a list of T cell receptor beta chains from one sample in a study of T cell changes during pregnancy in multiple sclerosis. The assay was immunoSEQ multiplex PCR, and TCRdb's table has in-frame clones only and misses some. The sample has about 54,000 clones, just under 90% seen once. The sample in question was CD4+ T cells from peripheral blood mononuclear cells, obtained in the first trimester of pregnancy. The receptor source for this set is a female donor with multiple sclerosis, enrolled in a pregnancy study. The CDR3 runs from the conserved cysteine through the conserved F or W. D genes are given only for firm matches. Clone sizes are given selectively: once, few, many, or a class where the clone is expanded.

.	.	TRBV28	TRBJ1-2	TGTGCCAGCAGTTTGCCCCGGGGGAACTATGGCTACACCTTC	CASSLPRGNYGYTF
.	.	TRBV6-5	TRBJ2-1	TGTGCCAGCAGTTACCGGCGGTTTAATTCCTACAATGAGCAGTTCTTC	CASSYRRFNSYNEQFF
few	.	TRBV21-1	TRBJ1-1	TGTGCCAGCAGCGTCGTAAATTGGTCGGAGGAAGCTTTCTTT	CASSVVNWSEEAFF
once	TRBD1	TRBV6-6	TRBJ1-3	TGTGCCAGCAGTTACACGGGGACAGTTGGAAACACCATATATTTT	CASSYTGTVGNTIYF
.	.	TRBV5-4	TRBJ2-7	TGTGCCAGCAGCATCGCGGGACGCCGCTCCGGCGAGCAGTACTTC	CASSIAGRRSGEQYF
.	.	TRBV27	TRBJ2-7	TGTGCCAGCAGCCAAAACTACGAGCAGTACTTC	CASSQNYEQYF
.	.	TRBV15	TRBJ1-4	TGTGCCACCAGCAGAGGGGGGGGCCTTAATGAAAAACTGTTTTTT	CATSRGGGLNEKLFF
.	.	TRBV19	TRBJ2-1	TGTGCCAGTAAGGCTGGGCCTAGCGTCTACAATGAGCAGTTCTTC	CASKAGPSVYNEQFF
.	.	TRBV15	TRBJ2-1	TGTGCCACCAGCAGAGATACTTTTAGGGGTAATGAGCAGTTCTTC	CATSRDTFRGNEQFF
.	TRBD1	TRBV30	TRBJ1-6	TGTGCCTGGAGTGTTCCGGGACAGAGCAATTCACCCCTCCACTTT	CAWSVPGQSNSPLHF
once	TRBD2	TRBV19	TRBJ2-7	TGTGCCAGTAGAATTGCGGGGGGGGCCTCCTACGAGCAGTACTTC	CASRIAGGASYEQYF
.	.	TRBV5-5	TRBJ2-1	TGTGCCAGCAGCTTCGAGCGGAATGAGCAGTTCTTC	CASSFERNEQFF
once	TRBD2	TRBV5-4	TRBJ2-3	TGTGCCAGCAGCTCGACTAGCTTCACAGATACGCAGTATTTT	CASSSTSFTDTQYF
.	TRBD2	TRBV7-8	TRBJ2-2	TGTGCCAGCAGCTTAGTGCGGGGGGCGGGTGCGTCCACCGGGGAGCTGTTTTTT	CASSLVRGAGASTGELFF
.	TRBD2	TRBV30	TRBJ2-1	TGTGCCTGGGGTAGCGGGAGGGCCCCAAATGAGCAGTTCTTC	CAWGSGRAPNEQFF
.	TRBD2	TRBV6-1	TRBJ2-7	TGTGCCAGCAGTGCGGGCTTGCGGGGGGACGACGAGCAGTACTTC	CASSAGLRGDDEQYF
.	TRBD1	TRBV11-3	TRBJ1-4	TGTGCCAGCAGCTTAGTGGATTTTCGGGGACAGCCATCAAGGGGACTGTTTTTT	CASSLVDFRGQPSRGLFF
.	TRBD2	TRBV27	TRBJ2-7	TGTGCCAGCTGCCCGGGGGCGGGAGGGCCCTACGAGCAGTACTTC	CASCPGAGGPYEQYF
once	TRBD2	TRBV4-1	TRBJ2-1	TGCGCCAGCAGCCAAGAAGCGGGGGGGCTATACAATGAGCAGTTCTTC	CASSQEAGGLYNEQFF
.	.	TRBV9	TRBJ2-1	TGTGCCAGCAGCGTAGAAACAGGGTGGAATGAGCAGTTCTTC	CASSVETGWNEQFF
.	.	TRBV7-2	TRBJ1-5	TGTGCCAGCAGCTCTTTCGGGAGACAGCCCCAGCATTTT	CASSSFGRQPQHF
.	.	TRBV7-2	TRBJ1-2	TGTGCCAGCAGCTTCCTTAGTATGTCAAGTGGCTACACCTTC	CASSFLSMSSGYTF
.	TRBD2	TRBV18	TRBJ2-7	TGTGCCAGCTCACCTTCGAGCGGGGGAACCTACGAGCAGTACTTC	CASSPSSGGTYEQYF
.	TRBD1	TRBV7-3	TRBJ2-7	TGTGCCAGCAGCTTAGGACAGGGGAACGAGCAGTACTTC	CASSLGQGNEQYF
.	.	TRBV4-2	TRBJ2-2	TGTGCCAGCAGCCAAGGGCCGGCGGGGAGGGGGGCCGGGGAGCTGTTTTTT	CASSQGPAGRGAGELFF
.	.	TRBV27	TRBJ1-1	TGTGCCAGCCATGACAGACCGAACACTGAAGCTTTCTTT	CASHDRPNTEAFF
.	.	TRBV2	TRBJ1-1	TGTGCCAGTAGTATCCTAATGAACACTGAAGCTTTCTTT	CASSILMNTEAFF
once	.	TRBV2	TRBJ2-7	TGTGCCAGCAGTGTTGACAGGAGCTACGAGCAGTACTTC	CASSVDRSYEQYF
.	.	TRBV27	TRBJ1-2	TGTGCCAGCAGGTCACAGGGTACCTATGGCTACACCTTC	CASRSQGTYGYTF
.	.	TRBV27	TRBJ1-6	TGTGCCAGCAGTCCAGGGCCGAGCTCCTATAATTCACCCCTCCACTTT	CASSPGPSSYNSPLHF
.	.	TRBV30	TRBJ2-6	TGTGCCTGGAGTGCGTACAGACCCGGGGCCAACGTCCTGACTTTC	CAWSAYRPGANVLTF
.	.	TRBV7-8	TRBJ1-1	TGTGCCAGCAGCTTAGGGAGCGTTGGGGGGGAAGCTTTCTTT	CASSLGSVGGEAFF
.	TRBD1	TRBV4-1	TRBJ1-2	TGCGCCAGCAGCCAAGATACAGGGGGCAGGTATGGCTACACCTTC	CASSQDTGGRYGYTF
.	TRBD1	TRBV14	TRBJ2-6	TGTGCCAGCAGCAAGGACAGGCTTCGCTCTGGGGCCAACGTCCTGACTTTC	CASSKDRLRSGANVLTF
.	TRBD2	TRBV7-3	TRBJ2-3	TGTGCCAGCAGCGCCATCGGGACTAGCGGGAGGGCCCTACTAAGTTTT	CASSAIGTSGRALLSF
.	.	TRBV27	TRBJ2-2	TGTGCCAGCAACCGGAAAGGCCCGGGCGGGGTAAACACCGGGGAGCTGTTTTTT	CASNRKGPGGVNTGELFF
.	.	TRBV2	TRBJ1-1	TGTGCCAGCATTGTTACCAGGGTAGATAAGACTGAAGCTTTCTTT	CASIVTRVDKTEAFF
.	TRBD2	TRBV6-5	TRBJ2-1	TGTGCCAGCAGTTCACGGACTAGCGGGGATGTAAATGAGCAGTTCTTC	CASSSRTSGDVNEQFF
.	.	TRBV19	TRBJ2-2	TGTGCCAGTAGTGGCGGGTCTAGCCCTGGTCGGATCACCGGGGAGCTGTTTTTT	CASSGGSSPGRITGELFF
.	.	TRBV19	TRBJ2-5	TGTGCCAGTAGACCGGACAGTTTTCTTGAGACCCAGTACTTC	CASRPDSFLETQYF
.	.	TRBV7-9	TRBJ2-2	TGTGCCAGCAGTTCCAGTCCTACCGGGGAGCTGTTTTTT	CASSSSPTGELFF
few	.	TRBV5-1	TRBJ1-2	TGCGCCAGCAGCTTGGACGCGGTTCTAAGCTATGGCTACACCTTC	CASSLDAVLSYGYTF
.	.	TRBV28	TRBJ1-5	TGTGCCAGCAGGATGGGGAGAACACATCAGCCCCAGCATTTT	CASRMGRTHQPQHF
.	TRBD2	TRBV7-9	TRBJ2-5	TGTGCCAGCATCGGGGGGGTTGAGACCCAGTACTTC	CASIGGVETQYF
.	.	TRBV19	TRBJ2-6	TGTGCCAGTACCCTCGGGTTTGGGGCCAACGTCCTGACTTTC	CASTLGFGANVLTF
.	.	TRBV6-1	TRBJ2-1	TGTGCCAGCAGTGAAGTCTGGGGCAGCGAGCAGTTCTTC	CASSEVWGSEQFF
once	.	TRBV4-3	TRBJ1-1	TGCGCCAGCAGCCAAGACGGGGGGAGGGGCACTGAAGCTTTCTTT	CASSQDGGRGTEAFF
.	.	TRBV28	TRBJ2-1	TGTGCCAGCACCCTCCGGAGCTCCTACAATGAGCAGTTCTTC	CASTLRSSYNEQFF
.	TRBD1	TRBV19	TRBJ1-1	TGTGCCAGTATGGACAGGGGCTTCGTAGCTTTCTTT	CASMDRGFVAFF
.	TRBD2	TRBV9	TRBJ2-7	TGTGCCAGCAGCCTTCGACTAGCGGGGGCCTACGAGCAGTACTTC	CASSLRLAGAYEQYF
.	TRBD1	TRBV10-3	TRBJ1-3	TGTGCCATCAGCTTCCGACAGGGACATTCTGGAAACACCATATATTTT	CAISFRQGHSGNTIYF
.	TRBD1	TRBV19	TRBJ2-6	TGTGCCAGTAGTCAGGGACAGGGAATCTCTGGGGCCAACGTCCTGACTTTC	CASSQGQGISGANVLTF
.	TRBD2	TRBV30	TRBJ2-1	TGTGCCTGGAACCCGGGAGGGCCCAATGAGCAGTTCTTC	CAWNPGGPNEQFF
.	.	TRBV9	TRBJ1-4	TGTGCCAGCAGCCCGACACAAACCACAGGGAAGGTCGGTGGAAAACTGTTTTTT	CASSPTQTTGKVGGKLFF
.	.	TRBV7-2	TRBJ1-2	TGTGCCAGCAGCTTAGTCTCCGCAGGGGGCTACACCTTC	CASSLVSAGGYTF
.	.	TRBV19	TRBJ1-5	TGTGCCAGTAGTATAATAGGACAGATGGGACAGCCCCAGCATTTT	CASSIIGQMGQPQHF
.	TRBD2	TRBV7-2	TRBJ2-1	TGTGCCAGCAGCTTAGGCTTACTAGCGGGGGCAGGTGAGCAGTTCTTC	CASSLGLLAGAGEQFF
.	.	TRBV19	TRBJ2-6	TGTGCCAGTGCTAGCTCTGGGGCCAACGTCCTGACTTTC	CASASSGANVLTF
.	TRBD1	TRBV28	TRBJ1-1	TGTGCCAGCGCCCATCCGGACAGGGAGAACACTGAAGCTTTCTTT	CASAHPDRENTEAFF
.	TRBD2	TRBV7-2	TRBJ2-3	TGTGCCAGCAGTGTAGGGCTGCGGGAGTGGGGCCCAGATACGCAGTATTTT	CASSVGLREWGPDTQYF